This TCR beta chain was found in a study of blood T cell repertoires in COVID-19. Study-wide context: Sites across the United States, Italy and Spain contributed samples from acute and convalescent COVID-19.

This study enrolled people aged about 18 to 100 from roughly 22 US geographic areas. As processed by the authors: Counts of nucleated cells, estimated from reference gene primer amplification, were obtained. The assay was immunoSEQ multiplex PCR, and TCRdb's table has in-frame clones only and misses some. V and J calls and clone size come straight from that table; D and trimming were deduced from the DNA. The sample carries about 220,000 clones, around 89% recorded once. Germline lookup yields CDR1 SGDLS and CDR2 YYNGEE. V was clipped by 4 bases and J by 0 bases, with 10 bases between them. CDR3 length: 14 amino acids.

Specimen: PBMCs or T cells enriched from blood (not recorded which). The rearrangement joins TRBV9 to TRBJ1-2; TRBD1 might be the D (5 bases). The receptor's source is a woman aged 25 to 39 who had recovered from COVID-19. DNA for the CDR3: TGTGCCAGCAGCACGACAGCCTCTAACTATGGCTACACCTTC. It specifies CASSTTASNYGYTF.